This is a list of T cell receptor beta chains from one sample in a study of shared clonotypes between healthy human individuals. TCRdb's copy holds only in-frame clones and misses some; the assay was immunoSEQ multiplex PCR. The sample records some 2,400,000 clones, approximately 96% being singletons. The sequencing input was naive CD4+ T cells sorted from blood. The receptors derive from a man younger than 35 in good health. The CDR3 runs from the conserved cysteine through the conserved F or W. Each record gives: V gene, D gene, clone size, J gene, CDR3 protein, CDR3 DNA. A D gene is named only where the DNA matches it firmly. Clone size is shown for a subset of rows, as once, few, many or a class of expanded clone.

TRBV2	-	once	TRBJ2-5	CASKSWGSRETQYF	TGTGCCAGCAAGTCCTGGGGGTCACGAGAGACCCAGTACTTC
TRBV7-2	TRBD2	-	TRBJ2-7	CASSRWTSAVYEQYF	TGTGCCAGCAGCCGATGGACTAGCGCCGTCTACGAGCAGTACTTC
TRBV7-2	-	-	TRBJ1-2	CASSLSGYGYTF	TGTGCCAGCAGCTTATCGGGGTATGGCTACACCTTC
TRBV11-2	-	-	TRBJ2-7	CASSLQGGEQYF	TGTGCCAGCAGCTTGCAGGGCGGCGAGCAGTACTTC
TRBV5-1	-	-	TRBJ1-1	CASSLGVLMNTEAFF	TGCGCCAGCAGCTTGGGGGTGTTAATGAACACTGAAGCTTTCTTT
TRBV12-5	-	few	TRBJ1-6	CASGLRSSYNSPLHF	TGTGCTAGTGGTTTGAGGAGCTCCTATAATTCACCCCTCCACTTT
TRBV6-1	-	-	TRBJ2-7	CASSRQAYDNYEQYF	TGTGCCAGCAGTCGTCAGGCATATGATAACTACGAGCAGTACTTC
TRBV6-1	-	-	TRBJ2-1	CASSPMRTNNEQFF	TGTGCCAGCAGTCCGATGAGGACTAACAATGAGCAGTTCTTC
TRBV27	-	-	TRBJ1-1	CASSSLNGARDFF	TGTGCCAGCAGCTCTCTCAATGGGGCTAGGGATTTCTTT
TRBV7-9	-	-	TRBJ1-3	CASTFAGNTIYF	TGTGCCAGCACTTTTGCAGGAAACACCATATATTTT
TRBV9	-	-	TRBJ1-4	CASTPAATFTEKLFF	TGTGCCAGCACCCCTGCTGCCACCTTTACCGAAAAACTGTTTTTT
TRBV30	-	-	TRBJ1-2	CAWSVRRSYGYTF	TGTGCCTGGAGTGTTCGACGCAGCTATGGCTACACCTTC
TRBV30	-	-	TRBJ1-5	CAWSADNSNQPQHF	TGTGCCTGGAGTGCCGACAACAGCAATCAGCCCCAGCATTTT
TRBV4-3	-	-	TRBJ1-5	CASSQERGTSSPVDQPQHF	TGCGCCAGCAGCCAAGAAAGGGGGACATCTTCCCCTGTGGATCAGCCCCAGCATTTT
TRBV7-9	-	-	TRBJ2-1	CASSQGPASSYNEQFF	TGTGCCAGCAGTCAGGGCCCAGCAAGCTCCTACAATGAGCAGTTCTTC
TRBV7-2	-	-	TRBJ2-2	CASSLGAGELFF	TGTGCCAGCAGCCTGGGCGCGGGGGAGCTGTTTTTT
TRBV7-2	-	-	TRBJ1-1	CASSYGARAEAFF	TGTGCCAGCAGCTACGGGGCCCGCGCTGAAGCTTTCTTT
TRBV28	-	-	TRBJ1-5	CASTRTLNQPQHF	TGTGCCAGCACTAGGACCCTTAATCAGCCCCAGCATTTT
TRBV27	-	-	TRBJ2-7	CASSPSTRGYEQYF	TGTGCCAGCAGTCCGTCGACTAGGGGGTACGAGCAGTACTTC
TRBV15	-	-	TRBJ2-7	CATSRLQGNEQYF	TGTGCCACCAGCAGACTACAGGGCAACGAGCAGTACTTC
TRBV2	-	-	TRBJ1-1	CASSVGTIEAFF	TGTGCCAGCAGTGTCGGGACGATTGAAGCTTTCTTT
TRBV5-4	-	-	TRBJ1-1	CASSREFGNTEAFF	TGTGCCAGCAGCCGGGAGTTCGGGAACACTGAAGCTTTCTTT
TRBV6-5	-	-	TRBJ2-1	CASSYPRGSSYNEQFF	TGTGCCAGCAGTTACCCTAGGGGAAGCTCCTACAATGAGCAGTTCTTC
TRBV2	TRBD1	-	TRBJ1-1	CASSDGTGVGTEAFF	TGTGCCAGCAGTGACGGGACAGGGGTGGGGACTGAAGCTTTCTTT
TRBV28	-	-	TRBJ1-5	CASRTGTVHQPQHF	TGTGCCAGCAGAACCGGGACCGTCCACCAGCCCCAGCATTTT
TRBV6-5	TRBD1	-	TRBJ2-7	CASSPQGYEQYF	TGTGCCAGCAGCCCACAGGGGTACGAGCAGTACTTC
TRBV5-1	-	-	TRBJ2-2	CASSWAPDSNTGELFF	TGCGCCAGCAGCTGGGCCCCGGACAGTAACACCGGGGAGCTGTTTTTT
TRBV2	-	-	TRBJ1-5	CASSEELLHEMGPGPQHF	TGTGCCAGCAGTGAAGAGCTCCTCCATGAGATGGGCCCGGGGCCCCAGCATTTT
TRBV30	-	once	TRBJ2-7	CAWDRTNEQYF	TGTGCCTGGGATCGAACCAACGAGCAGTACTTC
TRBV11-2	-	-	TRBJ2-1	CASSLPGEQFF	TGTGCCAGCAGCTTGCCTGGTGAGCAGTTCTTC
TRBV6-1	TRBD2	once	TRBJ2-7	CASTTSGYEQYF	TGTGCCAGCACCACTAGCGGGTACGAGCAGTACTTC
TRBV29-1	-	once	TRBJ1-2	CSVEVQGLSYYGYTF	TGCAGCGTTGAAGTACAGGGCCTCTCCTACTATGGCTACACCTTC
TRBV18	-	-	TRBJ2-5	CASSLFSRETQYF	TGTGCCAGCTCACTTTTCTCACGAGAGACCCAGTACTTC
TRBV10-3	TRBD1	-	TRBJ1-1	CAISESSGQGANTEAFF	TGTGCCATCAGTGAGTCGAGCGGGCAGGGGGCAAACACTGAAGCTTTCTTT
TRBV5-4	TRBD2	-	TRBJ2-5	CASSLARRGGRETQYF	TGTGCCAGCAGCTTGGCCAGGCGCGGGGGGCGCGAGACCCAGTACTTC
TRBV10-3	-	-	TRBJ2-2	CAISESQGPGELFF	TGTGCCATCAGTGAGTCCCAGGGTCCCGGGGAGCTGTTTTTT
TRBV28	TRBD1	-	TRBJ2-7	CASSEDRGRPLTYEQYF	TGTGCCAGCAGTGAGGACAGGGGGCGCCCCCTCACCTACGAGCAGTACTTC
TRBV6-5	TRBD1	-	TRBJ2-7	CASSRQGNEQYF	TGTGCCAGCAGTAGACAGGGCAACGAGCAGTACTTC
TRBV6-6	-	-	TRBJ2-5	CATNRGAMQVQETQYF	TGTGCCACCAATAGAGGGGCAATGCAAGTCCAAGAGACCCAGTACTTC
TRBV2	TRBD1	-	TRBJ2-7	CASSPPGTGGHEQYF	TGTGCCAGCAGCCCGCCCGGGACAGGGGGCCACGAGCAGTACTTC
TRBV29-1	TRBD2	-	TRBJ2-3	CSASGKTDTQYF	TGCAGCGCTAGCGGGAAAACAGATACGCAGTATTTT
TRBV4-1	-	-	TRBJ2-7	CASSPFPGTYEQYF	TGCGCCAGCAGCCCCTTTCCCGGGACATATGAGCAGTACTTC